The 25 T cell receptor beta chains given below trace back to one sample, sequenced in a study of shared clonotypes between healthy human individuals. The naive CD8 population came from CD45RO-negative cells selected for CCR7, without terminally differentiated effector memory CD45RA+ cells. Sequencing used immunoSEQ multiplex PCR; TCRdb keeps in-frame clones, though not all of them. The sample includes approximately 1.9 million clones, 80% to 95% of them seen just once. Specimen: naive CD8+ T cells from PBMCs. Receptors were obtained from a man between 18 and 35 years old in good health. Some clones in this sample may be carry-over from other donors' samples.

This chain joins TRBV5-1 and TRBJ2-7; 10 positions match TRBD1. V trimming: 4 bases; J trimming: 5 bases; junction bases outside the gene matches: 9. CDR1 and CDR2 from the germline V gene are SGHRS and YFSETQ. The CDR3 sequence is 15 residues long. The CDR3: CASSDPGQGSHEQYF. The CDR3 nucleotides read TGCGCCAGCAGCGATCCGGGACAGGGGTCACACGAGCAGTACTTC.

This chain links TRBV19 with TRBJ2-2; 12 bases are a match to TRBD1. The germline CDR1 and CDR2 sequences are LNHDA and SQIVND (reference sequence). This CDR3 region has 16 residues. Losses at the gene ends were 9 bases for V and 5 bases for J; bases not matched to a gene: 10. The CDR3 spells CASRRDRGRVTGELFF. The CDR3 bases are TGTGCCAGCAGGCGGGACAGGGGGCGAGTGACCGGGGAGCTGTTTTTT.

The chain is built from TRBV19 and TRBJ2-3; the D is unclear. Germline V gene sequence: CDR1 LNHDA, CDR2 SQIVND (reference sequence). This CDR3 spans 13 amino acids. Trimming pared 4 bases from V and 5 bases from J, leaving 10 bases between. CDR3 coding DNA: TGTGCCAGTAGTACCAAAGAATTAGATACGCAGTATTTT. This sequence encodes CASSTKELDTQYF. Full variable domain (outside the CDR3, taken from reference TRBV19 and TRBJ2-3): DGGITQSPKYLFRKEGQNVTLSCEQNLNHDAMYWYRQDPGQGLRLIYYSQIVNDFQKGDIAEGYSVSREKKESFPLTVTSAQKNPTAFYLCASSTKELDTQYFGPGTRLTVL.

The chain couples TRBV7-8 to TRBJ2-1, with D possibly being TRBD2 (6 bases). The CDR3 extends over 17 amino acids. Germline CDR1 and CDR2: SGHVS and FQNEAQ. The V and J ends lost 5 bases and 6 bases respectively, with 23 bases between them. The CDR3 region is CASSTHLETGLRNEQFF. The CDR3 DNA sequence: TGTGCCAGCAGCACCCATCTCGAAACGGGACTTCGCAATGAGCAGTTCTTC. Full variable domain (rest looked up from reference TRBV7-8 and TRBJ2-1): GAGVSQSPRYKVAKRGQDVALRCDPISGHVSLFWYQQALGQGPEFLTYFQNEAQLDKSGLPSDRFFAERPEGSVSTLKIQRTQQEDSAVYLCASSTHLETGLRNEQFFGPGTRLTVL.

This clone was seen once. The rearrangement uses TRBV6-1 and TRBJ2-3; D is unresolved. The CDR3 extends over 17 amino acids. Germline CDR1 reads MNHNS; CDR2 reads SASEGT. V lost 3 bases, J lost 0 bases, and 16 bases lay in between. DNA of the CDR3: TGTGCCAGCAGTGAGAGAAGAGGACGGACCAGCACAGATACGCAGTATTTT. This encodes CASSERRGRTSTDTQYF.

This chain connects TRBV5-1 to TRBJ1-1; tentative D call: TRBD1 (6 bases). Germline CDR1 SGHRS, CDR2 YFSETQ. Deletions cut 4 bases from V and 5 bases from J, with 18 bases between. This CDR3 is built from 15 residues. The CDR3 coding sequence is TGCGCCAGCAGCCGAAAGAACAGCAGGGGAACTGAAGCTTTCTTT. It translates to CASSRKNSRGTEAFF. The complete variable domain, with remaining parts taken from reference TRBV5-1 and TRBJ1-1, reads KAGVTQTPRYLIKTRGQQVTLSCSPISGHRSVSWYQQTPGQGLQFLFEYFSETQRNKGNFPGRFSGRQFSNSRSEMNVSTLELGDSALYLCASSRKNSRGTEAFFGQGTRLTVV.

This clone was counted between two and nine times. The same CDR3 is also encoded by other DNA sequences in this sample. The chain carries TRBV18 and TRBJ1-1, with 8 bases aligning to TRBD1. The CDR3 is 14 amino acids. V was clipped by 6 bases and J by 2 bases; unmatched bases: 5. CDR1 is KGHSH and CDR2 is LQKENI in the germline V gene. The CDR3 bases are TGTGCCAGCTCTCCCGACAGGGGCAACACTGAAGCTTTCTTT. As protein: CASSPDRGNTEAFF.

Comments on this clone: This same CDR3 is encoded by further DNA sequences in the sample. This chain joins TRBV7-9 and TRBJ1-2, with unresolved D. This CDR3 has 14 residues. Germline-derived CDR1 and CDR2 are SEHNR and FQNEAQ (reference sequence). With 1 base removed from V and 0 bases from J, the gap between germline ends came to 6 bases. The CDR3 protein is CASSLVGSNYGYTF. CDR3 DNA sequence: TGTGCCAGCAGCTTAGTAGGCTCTAACTATGGCTACACCTTC. Full variable domain (outside the CDR3, taken from reference TRBV7-9 and TRBJ1-2): DTGVSQNPRHKITKRGQNVTFRCDPISEHNRLYWYRQTLGQGPEFLTYFQNEAQLEKSRLLSDRFSAERPKGSFSTLEIQRTEQGDSAMYLCASSLVGSNYGYTFGSGTRLTVV.

The chain has TRBV28 and TRBJ2-7; no reliable D call. The CDR3 loop spans 13 amino acids. With 3 bases removed from V and 3 bases from J, the gap between germline ends came to 9 bases. The V gene's germline CDR1 is MDHEN and CDR2 SYDVKM. Here the CDR3 reads CASSLGRLYEQYF. In nucleotides, the CDR3 is TGTGCCAGCAGTTTGGGCCGACTCTACGAGCAGTACTTC.

The J gene is TRBJ1-2, the V gene TRBV4-1, with TRBD1 as a possible D gene (5 bases). Germline V gene sequence: CDR1 MGHRA, CDR2 YSYEKL. Trimming pared 0 bases from V and 7 bases from J, leaving 21 bases between. This CDR3 contains 17 residues. The CDR3 region is CASSQEIGGGVLVGYTF. DNA for the CDR3: TGCGCCAGCAGCCAAGAAATTGGGGGAGGGGTTCTAGTTGGCTACACCTTC.

Turning to this clone: Other nucleotide sequences in the sample specify the same CDR3. The CDR3 protein is CASSLGPAYEQYF. CDR3 DNA: TGCGCCAGCAGCTTGGGACCCGCCTACGAGCAGTACTTC. This chain joins TRBV5-1 and TRBJ2-7, with no clear D. The CDR3 is 13 amino acids. V was cut by 0 bases and J by 2 bases, with 6 bases left in between. From germline, CDR1 is SGHRS and CDR2 YFSETQ. The full variable domain, in which reference TRBV5-1 and TRBJ2-7 provide the parts outside the CDR3, is KAGVTQTPRYLIKTRGQQVTLSCSPISGHRSVSWYQQTPGQGLQFLFEYFSETQRNKGNFPGRFSGRQFSNSRSEMNVSTLELGDSALYLCASSLGPAYEQYFGPGTRLTVT.

The chain couples TRBV25-1 to TRBJ1-2, with D possibly being TRBD1 (6 bases). This CDR3 spans 15 amino acids. The germline V gene has CDR1 MGHDK and CDR2 SYGVNS. The ends were cut back, 4 bases at V and 2 bases at J, with 14 bases in the middle. CDR3 sequence (DNA): TGTGCCAGCAGTGGGTTTGTCAGGGGAAACTATGGCTACACCTTC. Its translation: CASSGFVRGNYGYTF.

V and J are TRBV27 and TRBJ1-1; the match to TRBD1 covers 7 bases. Germline lookup yields CDR1 MNHEY and CDR2 SMNVEV (reference sequence). The CDR3 loop spans 14 amino acids. With V trimmed by 2 bases and J by 10 bases, 10 bases remained unmatched. CDR3 sequence (DNA): TGTGCCAGCAGTTTAGCCCGGGACAGTAGAGGAGCTTTCTTT. It is translated as CASSLARDSRGAFF.

This CDR3 reads CASSLGKGQGYEQYF. The CDR3 DNA reads as TGCGCCAGCAGCTTGGGGAAAGGACAGGGGTACGAGCAGTACTTC. V and J are TRBV5-1 and TRBJ2-7; TRBD1 matches at 9 bases. The CDR3 is made up of 15 amino acids. With 0 bases clipped from V and 4 bases from J, the junction kept 5 bases outside the gene matches. Per germline, CDR1 SGHRS and CDR2 YFSETQ.

The chain employs TRBV6-6 and TRBJ2-1, with D unresolved. This CDR3 contains 13 residues. V gave up 4 bases and J gave up 3 bases, with 7 bases separating them. Germline V CDR1 and CDR2: MNHNY, SVGAGI (reference sequence). The CDR3 sequence: CASSSTDYNEQFF. The CDR3 DNA is TGTGCCAGCAGTTCTACGGACTACAATGAGCAGTTCTTC.

To note about this clone: Other DNA sequences of this sample code for an identical CDR3. The rearrangement uses TRBV29-1 and TRBJ2-7, with D perhaps matching TRBD1 (5 bases). Between the trimmed V and J ends, which lost 7 bases and 0 bases, there was a span of 10 bases. The CDR3 extends over 12 amino acids. Looked up from germline, CDR1 is SQVTM and CDR2 is ANQGSEA. Written as DNA, the CDR3 is TGCAGCGCCCAGGGAAGCTCCTACGAGCAGTACTTC. This sequence encodes CSAQGSSYEQYF.

This chain connects TRBV28 to TRBJ2-7; the D gene is possibly TRBD1 (5 bases). CDR3 length: 14 amino acids. The V end lost 5 bases, the J end lost 0 bases, and 11 bases lay between the germline ends. Per germline, CDR1 MDHEN and CDR2 SYDVKM. CDR3 region: CASSAGPDSYEQYF. Written as DNA, the CDR3 is TGTGCCAGCAGTGCAGGGCCGGACTCCTACGAGCAGTACTTC.

As to this clone: Other DNA sequences from this sample encode an identical CDR3 as well. V usage is TRBV28 and J usage is TRBJ2-7; D remains ambiguous. Germline CDR1 MDHEN, CDR2 SYDVKM. This CDR3 has 13 amino acids. Deletions cut 1 base from V and 2 bases from J, with 6 bases between. CDR3 region: CASSLFLAYEQYF. CDR3 coding DNA: TGTGCCAGCAGTTTATTTTTGGCCTACGAGCAGTACTTC.

CDR3 region: CASKGRSSETQYF. For the CDR3, the DNA is TGTGCCTCGAAAGGGCGTTCGTCAGAGACCCAGTACTTC. The V and J genes are TRBV15 and TRBJ2-5; D ambiguous. Looked up from germline, CDR1 is LNHNV and CDR2 is YYDKDF (reference sequence). Trimming cost V 11 bases and J 4 bases, with 17 bases left between them. The CDR3 sequence is 13 residues long. Based on the CDR3 plus reference TRBV15 and TRBJ2-5, the full variable domain is DAMVIQNPRYQVTQFGKPVTLSCSQTLNHNVMYWYQQKSSQAPKLLFHYYDKDFNNEADTPDNFQSRRPNTSFCFLDIRSPGLGDTAMYLCASKGRSSETQYFGPGTRLLVL.

The chain has TRBV6-8 and TRBJ2-3; 7 bases map to TRBD2. The V gene end was trimmed by 8 bases and the J gene end by 1 base; junction bases not matched to a gene: 12. Germline CDR1 reads MNHGY; CDR2 reads SAAAGT. CDR3 length: 16 amino acids. CDR3: CASGKERGNRTDTQYF. CDR3 DNA: TGTGCCAGCGGAAAAGAGCGGGGAAACCGCACAGATACGCAGTATTTT.

Of note for this clone: Other nucleotide sequences in the sample specify the same CDR3. The chain recombines TRBV28 with TRBJ2-7; D remains unclear. Trimming removed 3 bases at V and 6 bases at J, with 6 bases between. Per the germline V gene, CDR1 is MDHEN and CDR2 is SYDVKM. This CDR3 is built from 11 residues. The CDR3 DNA follows: TGTGCCAGCAGTTTTATAGGCGAGCAGTACTTC. Residues: CASSFIGEQYF.

The rearrangement joins TRBV28 to TRBJ2-7, with TRBD2 as a possible D gene (5 bases). This CDR3 is 14 amino acids long. Germline loops: CDR1 MDHEN, CDR2 SYDVKM. With 5 bases removed from V and 0 bases from J, the gap between germline ends came to 11 bases. DNA of the CDR3: TGTGCCAGCAGTGTCCAGGACTTCTCCTACGAGCAGTACTTC. Translated: CASSVQDFSYEQYF.

The DNA for the CDR3 is TGTGCCAGCAGTTCAACACTGATGGACAGAAGCACTGAAGCTTTCTTT. This sequence encodes CASSSTLMDRSTEAFF. The V gene is TRBV28, the J gene TRBJ1-1; D possibly corresponds to TRBD1 (6 bases). The V end lost 4 bases, the J end lost 4 bases, and 19 bases lay between the germline ends. This CDR3 has 16 amino acids. The V gene's germline CDR1 is MDHEN and CDR2 SYDVKM.

Turning to this clone: The same CDR3 arises from other DNA sequences in this sample as well. The chain has TRBV19 and TRBJ1-1; D is ambiguous. Per germline, CDR1 LNHDA and CDR2 SQIVND (reference sequence). V lost 4 bases, J lost 1 base, and 7 bases lay in between. The CDR3 is 13 residues long. CDR3 in DNA: TGTGCCAGTAGTACGGGTCGGAACACTGAAGCTTTCTTT. Translated: CASSTGRNTEAFF.

The chain combines TRBV7-9 with TRBJ2-1; no definite D call. CDR3 length: 12 residues. Trimming cost V 6 bases and J 5 bases, with 8 bases left between them. Germline CDR1 SEHNR, CDR2 FQNEAQ (reference sequence). The DNA of the CDR3 is TGTGCCAGCAGGTCATTTCACAATGAGCAGTTCTTC. It is translated as CASRSFHNEQFF. Based on the CDR3 plus reference TRBV7-9 and TRBJ2-1, the full variable domain is DTGVSQNPRHKITKRGQNVTFRCDPISEHNRLYWYRQTLGQGPEFLTYFQNEAQLEKSRLLSDRFSAERPKGSFSTLEIQRTEQGDSAMYLCASRSFHNEQFFGPGTRLTVL.